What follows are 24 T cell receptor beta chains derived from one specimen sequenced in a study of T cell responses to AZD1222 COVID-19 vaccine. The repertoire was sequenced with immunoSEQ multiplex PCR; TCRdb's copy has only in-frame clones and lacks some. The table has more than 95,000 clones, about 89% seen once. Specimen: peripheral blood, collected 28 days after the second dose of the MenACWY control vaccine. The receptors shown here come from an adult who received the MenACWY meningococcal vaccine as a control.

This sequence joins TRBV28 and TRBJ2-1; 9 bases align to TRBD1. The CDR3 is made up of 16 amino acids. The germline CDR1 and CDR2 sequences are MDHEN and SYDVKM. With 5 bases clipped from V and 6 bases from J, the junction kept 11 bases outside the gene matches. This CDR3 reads CASSGAPPGQGNEQFF. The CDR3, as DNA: TGTGCCAGCAGTGGAGCGCCCCCGGGACAGGGCAATGAGCAGTTCTTC.

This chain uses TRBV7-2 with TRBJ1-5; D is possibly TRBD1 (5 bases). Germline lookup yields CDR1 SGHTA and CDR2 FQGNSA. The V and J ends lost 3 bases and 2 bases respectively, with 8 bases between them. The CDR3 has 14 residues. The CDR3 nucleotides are TGTGCCAGCAGCTTGGACACCCGCAATCAGCCCCAGCATTTT. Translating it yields CASSLDTRNQPQHF.

This chain's CDR3 is CASSTTGSTGSPFRNTIYF. CDR3 DNA: TGTGCCAGCAGCACCACCGGGTCCACAGGCTCCCCGTTTAGAAACACCATATATTTT. The chain recombines TRBV7-2 with TRBJ1-3; TRBD1 might be the D (5 bases). The CDR3 sequence is 19 residues long. Trimming shortened V by 5 bases and J by 5 bases, and 28 bases separated the two germline ends. Germline V CDR1 and CDR2: SGHTA, FQGNSA.

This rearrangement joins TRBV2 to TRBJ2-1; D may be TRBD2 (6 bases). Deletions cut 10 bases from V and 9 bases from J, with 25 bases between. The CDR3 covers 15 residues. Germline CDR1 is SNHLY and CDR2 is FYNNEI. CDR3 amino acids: CATSVGTSRGGEQFF. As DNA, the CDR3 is TGTGCCACTTCGGTCGGGACTTCCAGAGGCGGTGAGCAGTTCTTC.

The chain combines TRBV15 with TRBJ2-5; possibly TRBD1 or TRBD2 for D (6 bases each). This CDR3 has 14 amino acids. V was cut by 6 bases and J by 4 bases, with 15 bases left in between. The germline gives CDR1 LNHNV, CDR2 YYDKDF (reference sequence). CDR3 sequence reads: CATRRDKGGETQYF. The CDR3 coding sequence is TGTGCCACCAGAAGGGACAAGGGGGGAGAGACCCAGTACTTC.

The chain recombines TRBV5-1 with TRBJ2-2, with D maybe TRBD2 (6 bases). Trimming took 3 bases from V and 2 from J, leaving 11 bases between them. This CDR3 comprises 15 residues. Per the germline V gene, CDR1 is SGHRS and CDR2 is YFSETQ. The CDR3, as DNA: TGCGCCAGCAGCTCCGGGACTCGAAACACCGGGGAGCTGTTTTTT. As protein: CASSSGTRNTGELFF.

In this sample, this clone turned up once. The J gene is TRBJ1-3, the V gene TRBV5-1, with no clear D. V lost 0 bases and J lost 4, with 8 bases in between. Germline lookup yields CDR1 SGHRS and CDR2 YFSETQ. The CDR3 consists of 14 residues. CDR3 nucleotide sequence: TGCGCCAGCAGCTTGGCAGGCGTGGGAAACACCATATATTTT. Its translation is CASSLAGVGNTIYF.

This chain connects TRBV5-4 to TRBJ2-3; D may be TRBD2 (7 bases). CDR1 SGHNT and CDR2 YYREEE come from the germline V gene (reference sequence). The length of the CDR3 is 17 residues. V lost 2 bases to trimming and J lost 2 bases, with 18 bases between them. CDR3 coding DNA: TGTGCCAGCAGCTTAACGGGGGGCTATCATAACACAGATACGCAGTATTTT. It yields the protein CASSLTGGYHNTDTQYF.

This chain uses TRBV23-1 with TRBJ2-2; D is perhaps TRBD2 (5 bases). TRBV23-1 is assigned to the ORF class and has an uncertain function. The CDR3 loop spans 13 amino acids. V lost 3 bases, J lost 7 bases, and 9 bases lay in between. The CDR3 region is CASSHNRDGELFF. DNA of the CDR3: TGCGCCAGCAGTCATAACCGGGACGGGGAGCTGTTTTTT.

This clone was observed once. The CDR3 spells CASSSEGQGNQPQHF. In nucleotides, the CDR3 is TGTGCCAGCAGTTCCGAGGGGCAAGGCAATCAGCCCCAGCATTTT. V gene TRBV6-5 combines with J gene TRBJ1-5, with D perhaps TRBD1 (5 bases). From germline, CDR1 is MNHEY and CDR2 SVGAGI. This CDR3 has 15 residues. V gave up 4 bases and J gave up 2 bases, with 12 bases separating them.

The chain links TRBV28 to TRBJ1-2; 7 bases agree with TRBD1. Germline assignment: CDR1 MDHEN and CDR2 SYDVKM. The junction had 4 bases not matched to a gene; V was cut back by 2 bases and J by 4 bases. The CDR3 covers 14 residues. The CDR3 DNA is TGTGCCAGCAGTTTAACCCCAGGGGGCTATGGCTACACCTTC. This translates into CASSLTPGGYGYTF.

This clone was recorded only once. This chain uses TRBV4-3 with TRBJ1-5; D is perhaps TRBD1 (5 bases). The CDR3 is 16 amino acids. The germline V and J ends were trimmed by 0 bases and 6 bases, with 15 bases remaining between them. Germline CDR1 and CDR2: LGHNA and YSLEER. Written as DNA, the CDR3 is TGCGCCAGCAGCCAAGATCTTAAGCAGGGAGGTCAGCCCCAGCATTTT. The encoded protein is CASSQDLKQGGQPQHF.

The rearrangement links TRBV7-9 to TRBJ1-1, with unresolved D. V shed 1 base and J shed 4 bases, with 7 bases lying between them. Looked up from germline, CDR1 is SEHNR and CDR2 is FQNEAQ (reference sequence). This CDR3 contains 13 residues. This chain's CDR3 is CASSLGGITEAFF. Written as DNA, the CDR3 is TGTGCCAGCAGCTTAGGAGGGATCACTGAAGCTTTCTTT.

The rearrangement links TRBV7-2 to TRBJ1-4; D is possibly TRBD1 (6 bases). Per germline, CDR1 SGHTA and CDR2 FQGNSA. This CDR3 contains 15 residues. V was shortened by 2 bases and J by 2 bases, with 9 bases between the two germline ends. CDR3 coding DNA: TGTGCCAGCAGCTTATCTAGGGGGACTAATGAAAAACTGTTTTTT. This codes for CASSLSRGTNEKLFF.

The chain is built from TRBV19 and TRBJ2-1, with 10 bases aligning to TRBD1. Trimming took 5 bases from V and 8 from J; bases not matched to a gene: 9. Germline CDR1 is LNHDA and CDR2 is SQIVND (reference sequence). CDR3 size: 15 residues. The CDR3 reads CASSAGDRGSDEQFF. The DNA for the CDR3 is TGTGCCAGTAGTGCCGGGGACAGGGGTAGCGATGAGCAGTTCTTC.

The CDR3 nucleotides read TGTGCCAGCAGCCCCGGACAGGGACAGCTCTACGAGCAGTACTTC. This sequence encodes CASSPGQGQLYEQYF. V and J are TRBV5-4 and TRBJ2-7; 8 bases line up with TRBD1. The V gene end was trimmed by 4 bases and the J gene end by 3 bases; junction bases not matched to a gene: 9. Looked up from germline, CDR1 is SGHNT and CDR2 is YYREEE (reference sequence). The CDR3 is 15 amino acids.

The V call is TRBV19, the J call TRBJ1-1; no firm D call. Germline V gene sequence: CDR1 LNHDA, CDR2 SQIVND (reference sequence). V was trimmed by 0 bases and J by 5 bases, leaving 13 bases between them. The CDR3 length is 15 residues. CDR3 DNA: TGTGCCAGTAGTATAGAAGGCACGGCGGGGACTGAAGCTTTCTTT. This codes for CASSIEGTAGTEAFF.

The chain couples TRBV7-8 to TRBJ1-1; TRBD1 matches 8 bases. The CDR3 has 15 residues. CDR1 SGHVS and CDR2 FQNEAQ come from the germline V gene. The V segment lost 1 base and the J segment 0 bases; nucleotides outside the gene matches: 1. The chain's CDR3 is CASSLVRGLNTEAFF. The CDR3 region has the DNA TGTGCCAGCAGCTTAGTCAGGGGGCTGAACACTGAAGCTTTCTTT.

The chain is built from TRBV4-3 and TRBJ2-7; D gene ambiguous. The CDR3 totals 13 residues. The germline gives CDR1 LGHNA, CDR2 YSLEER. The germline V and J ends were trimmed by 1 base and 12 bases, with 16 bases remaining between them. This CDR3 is CASSQVGPFPVYF. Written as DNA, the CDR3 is TGCGCCAGCAGCCAAGTTGGCCCGTTCCCCGTGTACTTC.

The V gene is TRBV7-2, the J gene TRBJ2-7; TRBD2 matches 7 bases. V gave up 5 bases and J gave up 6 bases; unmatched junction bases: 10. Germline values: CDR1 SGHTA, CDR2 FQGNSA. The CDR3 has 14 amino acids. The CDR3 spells CASSPGLPSAEQYF. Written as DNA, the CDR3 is TGTGCCAGCAGCCCGGGACTACCCTCGGCCGAGCAGTACTTC.

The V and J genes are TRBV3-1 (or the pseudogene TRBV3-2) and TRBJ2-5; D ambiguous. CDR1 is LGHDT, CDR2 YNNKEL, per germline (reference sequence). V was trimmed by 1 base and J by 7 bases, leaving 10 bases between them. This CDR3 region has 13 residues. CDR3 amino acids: CASSQGSLRTQYF. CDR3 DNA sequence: TGTGCCAGCAGCCAAGGAAGTTTACGGACCCAGTACTTC.

The CDR3 loop is CASSLVYNEQFF. In DNA, the CDR3 is TGTGCCAGCAGCTTAGTATACAATGAGCAGTTCTTC. The chain links TRBV7-9 to TRBJ2-1, with D unresolved. The germline V gene encodes CDR1 SEHNR and CDR2 FQNEAQ (reference sequence). This CDR3 is built from 12 residues. Trimming pared 1 base from V and 4 bases from J, leaving 2 bases between.

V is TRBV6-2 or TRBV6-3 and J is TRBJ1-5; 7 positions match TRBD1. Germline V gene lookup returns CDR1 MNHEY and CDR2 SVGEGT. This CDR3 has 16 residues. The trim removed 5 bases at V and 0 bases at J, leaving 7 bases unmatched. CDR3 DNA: TGTGCCAGCAGTCGCACAGGGGTAGTTAGCAATCAGCCCCAGCATTTT. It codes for CASSRTGVVSNQPQHF.

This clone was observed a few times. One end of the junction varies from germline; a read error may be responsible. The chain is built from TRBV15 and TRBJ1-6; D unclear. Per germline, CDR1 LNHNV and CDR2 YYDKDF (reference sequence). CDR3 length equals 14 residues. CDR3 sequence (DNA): TGTGCCACCAGGGCAACCGTAGATAAATCACCCCTCCACTTT. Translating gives CATRATVDKSPLHF.